One and the same sample provided the 30 T cell receptor beta chains below, sequenced in a study of blood T cell repertoires in COVID-19. Profiling relied on immunoSEQ multiplex PCR, and the TCRdb table lists in-frame clones only, not all of them. The sample includes roughly 250,000 clones, around 87% of them seen just once. The specimen was PBMCs or T cells enriched from blood (not recorded which). Every receptor here comes from a woman aged 45-65 years who had recovered from COVID-19.

The chain combines TRBV6-5 with TRBJ1-1; 7 bases match TRBD1. The CDR3 extends over 11 amino acids. J gave up 8 bases and V 9 bases, and 6 bases lay outside the gene matches. Per the germline V gene, CDR1 is MNHEY and CDR2 is SVGAGI. The CDR3 bases are TGTGCCAGTAACAGGGGCGGGGAAGCTTTCTTT. Translation: CASNRGGEAFF.

The V call is TRBV3-1 (or the pseudogene TRBV3-2), the J call TRBJ2-5; weak D call: TRBD2 (5 bases). Trimming removed 0 bases from V and 2 bases from J, with 16 bases in between. This CDR3 comprises 17 residues. The germline gives CDR1 LGHDT, CDR2 YNNKEL (reference sequence). CDR3 bases: TGTGCCAGCAGCCAAGATCAAGCGGCAAACTTTCAAGAGACCCAGTACTTC. Its protein product is CASSQDQAANFQETQYF.

The V gene is TRBV27, the J gene TRBJ1-2; D might be TRBD1 (5 bases). CDR1 and CDR2 (germline): MNHEY, SMNVEV (reference sequence). This CDR3 contains 14 residues. The V end lost 2 bases, the J end lost 3 bases, and 10 bases lay between the germline ends. CDR3 amino acids: CASSLRGGHYGYTF. CDR3 DNA sequence: TGTGCCAGCAGTTTAAGGGGCGGTCACTATGGCTACACCTTC.

This chain links TRBV6-5 with TRBJ2-1; 8 bases are shared with TRBD1. The CDR3 covers 15 residues. Trimming cost V 8 bases and J 6 bases; bases outside gene matches: 12. Germline V gene data show CDR1 as MNHEY and CDR2 as SVGAGI. CDR3 residues: CASQPQGALVNEQFF. CDR3 nucleotides: TGTGCCAGCCAACCTCAGGGGGCGCTGGTCAATGAGCAGTTCTTC.

V gene TRBV9 combines with J gene TRBJ2-1, with a possible D match to TRBD1 (5 bases). V lost 4 bases, J lost 9 bases, and 14 bases lay in between. This CDR3 has 13 amino acids. CDR1 and CDR2 from the germline V gene are SGDLS and YYNGEE. The DNA for the CDR3 is TGTGCCAGCAGCTCAGGGTCCTCCACTGAGCAGTTCTTC. Amino acids: CASSSGSSTEQFF.

This chain uses TRBV2 with TRBJ2-7; possible D gene TRBD1, 5 bases. Trimming removed 6 bases at V and 5 bases at J, with 11 bases between. This CDR3 comprises 12 residues. CDR1 and CDR2 (germline): SNHLY, FYNNEI. CDR3: CASSTTRDEQYF. The CDR3, as DNA: TGTGCCAGCAGCACGACCAGGGACGAGCAGTACTTC.

The V gene is TRBV2, the J gene TRBJ1-1, with D perhaps matching TRBD1 (6 bases). The germline gives CDR1 SNHLY, CDR2 FYNNEI. The CDR3 loop spans 14 amino acids. V shed 6 bases and J shed 1 base, with 12 bases lying between them. CDR3 in DNA: TGTGCCAGCAGCAAAGACAGGTCGAACACTGAAGCTTTCTTT. Translation: CASSKDRSNTEAFF.

The V call is TRBV29-1, the J call TRBJ2-1, with TRBD2 identical over 11 bases. This CDR3 is built from 14 residues. In germline, CDR1 is SQVTM, CDR2 ANQGSEA. The trim removed 7 bases at V and 7 bases at J, leaving 9 bases unmatched. The CDR3 DNA reads TGCAGCGCCATGAGACTAGCGGGACAGAATGAGCAGTTCTTC. This encodes CSAMRLAGQNEQFF.

The genes are TRBV9 and TRBJ1-2; D remains unclear. Germline V gene data show CDR1 as SGDLS and CDR2 as YYNGEE. This CDR3 has 13 amino acids. V was trimmed by 1 base and J by 6 bases, leaving 10 bases between them. CDR3 DNA: TGTGCCAGCAGCGTACTGGGCGTGGATGGCTACACCTTC. This gives the protein CASSVLGVDGYTF.

This chain connects TRBV7-3 to TRBJ2-1; 8 bases map to TRBD2. J gave up 7 bases and V 0 bases, and 8 bases lay outside the gene matches. Per the germline V gene, CDR1 is SGHTA and CDR2 is FQGTGA. The CDR3 sequence is 16 residues long. The CDR3 here is CASSLTLTGGGNEQFF. DNA for the CDR3: TGTGCCAGCAGCTTAACTCTAACGGGAGGGGGTAATGAGCAGTTCTTC.

The rearrangement links TRBV4-1 to TRBJ1-4; D not certain. Trimming left V 1 base short and J 7 bases short, with 13 bases between. The CDR3 spans 15 residues. From germline, CDR1 is MGHRA and CDR2 YSYEKL. In DNA form, the CDR3 reads TGCGCCAGCAGCCAAGCAGGCCTCCCTGGTGAAAAACTGTTTTTT. Its translation is CASSQAGLPGEKLFF.

This chain joins TRBV27 and TRBJ1-2; a weak D match, TRBD1 (5 bases). Germline CDR1 MNHEY, CDR2 SMNVEV (reference sequence). The CDR3 is 13 amino acids. Trimming took 5 bases from V and 5 from J, leaving 12 bases between them. DNA for the CDR3: TGTGCCAGCAGTCCTCTCCGGGGGTATGGCTACACCTTC. This translates into CASSPLRGYGYTF.

The chain employs TRBV27 and TRBJ2-3; D unresolved. The CDR3 is 15 residues long. The germline gives CDR1 MNHEY, CDR2 SMNVEV (reference sequence). Trimming left V 5 bases short and J 0 bases short, with 12 bases between. CDR3 sequence: CASSKRPSSTDTQYF. In nucleotides, the CDR3 is TGTGCCAGCAGTAAGCGCCCTTCTAGCACAGATACGCAGTATTTT.

The CDR3 protein is CASSLTGTSGDTGELFF. CDR3 nucleotide sequence: TGCGCCAGCAGCTTGACCGGGACTAGCGGGGACACCGGGGAGCTGTTTTTT. The V call is TRBV5-1, the J call TRBJ2-2, with 13 bases identical to TRBD2. The germline gives CDR1 SGHRS, CDR2 YFSETQ. This CDR3 is built from 17 residues. The V segment lost 1 base and the J segment 3 bases; nucleotides outside the gene matches: 3. The whole variable domain, filled in from reference TRBV5-1 and TRBJ2-2, reads KAGVTQTPRYLIKTRGQQVTLSCSPISGHRSVSWYQQTPGQGLQFLFEYFSETQRNKGNFPGRFSGRQFSNSRSEMNVSTLELGDSALYLCASSLTGTSGDTGELFFGEGSRLTVL.

This chain joins TRBV3-1 (or the pseudogene TRBV3-2) and TRBJ1-4; D perhaps matches TRBD1 (5 bases). The CDR3 is 14 amino acids. V lost 5 bases and J 5 bases, leaving 12 bases between the germline ends. Germline CDR1 and CDR2: LGHDT and YNNKEL (reference sequence). The CDR3 region is CASSLGLENEKLFF. The DNA of the CDR3 is TGTGCCAGCAGCTTGGGACTGGAAAATGAAAAACTGTTTTTT.

This sequence joins TRBV5-1 and TRBJ1-1, with 12 bases aligning to TRBD1. The CDR3 is 16 amino acids. Germline lookup yields CDR1 SGHRS and CDR2 YFSETQ. V trimming: 3 bases; J trimming: 1 base; junction bases outside the gene matches: 4. The CDR3 coding sequence is TGCGCCAGCAGCTCCGGGACAGGGGGCGCGAACACTGAAGCTTTCTTT. This sequence encodes CASSSGTGGANTEAFF.

This clone was seen once. The V gene is TRBV18, the J gene TRBJ2-5; D is ambiguous. Germline CDR1 is KGHSH and CDR2 is LQKENI. The CDR3 has 14 residues. V lost 3 bases and J 5 bases, leaving 13 bases between the germline ends. CDR3 sequence: CASSPRSTSETQYF. The CDR3 nucleotides are TGTGCCAGCTCACCGAGGTCGACTTCCGAGACCCAGTACTTC.

J is TRBJ2-7 and V is TRBV7-2, with 11 bases fitting TRBD2. V was clipped by 8 bases and J by 0 bases; unmatched bases: 6. Germline CDR1 and CDR2: SGHTA and FQGNSA. The CDR3 runs 15 residues. The CDR3 here is CASRPGTSGSYEQYF. CDR3 bases: TGTGCCAGCCGCCCGGGGACTAGCGGCTCCTACGAGCAGTACTTC.

This sequence joins TRBV9 and TRBJ2-2; the match to TRBD2 covers 11 bases. This CDR3 spans 17 amino acids. After removal of 4 bases from V and 4 bases from J, the junction contained 9 bases not matched to a gene. From germline, CDR1 is SGDLS and CDR2 YYNGEE. CDR3 DNA sequence: TGTGCCAGCAGCTTACTCTCTAGCGGGAGGATCACCGGGGAGCTGTTTTTT. This codes for CASSLLSSGRITGELFF.

This rearrangement joins TRBV27 to TRBJ1-5; D remains unclear. Trimming pared 0 bases from V and 0 bases from J, leaving 9 bases between. Germline values: CDR1 MNHEY, CDR2 SMNVEV (reference sequence). The CDR3 consists of 16 residues. The CDR3 loop reads CASSLSPGISNQPQHF. The CDR3 region has the DNA TGTGCCAGCAGTTTATCCCCGGGGATTAGCAATCAGCCCCAGCATTTT.

This chain connects TRBV30 to TRBJ2-7; D unresolved. Trimming shortened V by 3 bases and J by 3 bases, and 6 bases separated the two germline ends. Germline CDR1 is GTSNPN and CDR2 is SVGIG (reference sequence). The CDR3 extends over 11 amino acids. CDR3 sequence (DNA): TGTGCCTGGAGCCGGAGCTACGAGCAGTACTTC. Its translation: CAWSRSYEQYF.

This chain connects TRBV28 to TRBJ1-4; weak D call: TRBD1 (6 bases). The CDR3 contains 16 residues. CDR1 and CDR2 from the germline V gene are MDHEN and SYDVKM. Trimming took 8 bases from V and 8 from J, leaving 24 bases between them. The CDR3 here is CASAAVRGRGEEKLFF. The CDR3 bases are TGTGCCAGCGCAGCGGTCAGGGGACGGGGTGAGGAAAAACTGTTTTTT.

The chain carries TRBV12-3 or TRBV12-4 and TRBJ1-1; D is possibly TRBD1 (6 bases). V was clipped by 5 bases and J by 1 base, with 8 bases between them. The CDR3 is 13 amino acids. The CDR3 spells CASSRQANTEAFF. The CDR3 coding sequence is TGTGCCAGCAGTAGACAGGCGAACACTGAAGCTTTCTTT.

This rearrangement joins TRBV28 to TRBJ2-1; TRBD1 aligns across 11 bases. This CDR3 comprises 16 residues. The junction had 9 bases not matched to a gene; V was cut back by 5 bases and J by 6 bases. Per the germline V gene, CDR1 is MDHEN and CDR2 is SYDVKM. Here the CDR3 DNA reads TGTGCCAGCAGTCCATCGGGACAGGGGGGGATCAATGAGCAGTTCTTC. It specifies CASSPSGQGGINEQFF.

The chain links TRBV19 to TRBJ1-1; 7 bases line up with TRBD1. The V segment lost 3 bases and the J segment 10 bases; nucleotides outside the gene matches: 8. CDR3 length: 13 amino acids. The germline V gene encodes CDR1 LNHDA and CDR2 SQIVND (reference sequence). The CDR3 coding sequence is TGTGCCAGTAGTATTGGTAGGCAGGGGGTAGCTTTCTTT. It yields the protein CASSIGRQGVAFF.

The chain recombines TRBV5-1 with TRBJ2-1; the D gene is possibly TRBD2 (6 bases). Trimming pared 6 bases from V and 3 bases from J, leaving 13 bases between. The V gene's germline CDR1 is SGHRS and CDR2 YFSETQ. The length of the CDR3 is 14 residues. CDR3 nucleotide sequence: TGCGCCAGCAAGGTAGCGGAGTACTACAATGAGCAGTTCTTC. It is translated as CASKVAEYYNEQFF.

The chain has TRBV7-9 and TRBJ2-7; 10 bases align to TRBD2. Germline trimming cut 3 bases from V and 5 bases from J; bases unmatched to any gene: 4. The CDR3 has 14 amino acids. The germline gives CDR1 SEHNR, CDR2 FQNEAQ (reference sequence). CDR3 coding DNA: TGTGCCAGCAGCTTGGGCCTAGCGGGAGACGAGCAGTACTTC. Its protein product is CASSLGLAGDEQYF.

CDR3 protein: CASSRGGPNEKLFF. Here the CDR3 DNA reads TGCGCCAGCAGCCGGGGGGGACCTAATGAAAAACTGTTTTTT. The chain links TRBV5-1 to TRBJ1-4, with D tentatively TRBD1 (5 bases). The germline CDR1 and CDR2 sequences are SGHRS and YFSETQ. This CDR3 contains 14 residues. V lost 4 bases, J lost 3 bases, and 10 bases lay in between.

This chain joins TRBV4-3 and TRBJ2-5, with TRBD2 matching over 10 bases. Germline V lookup: CDR1 LGHNA, CDR2 YSLEER. The CDR3 has 16 amino acids. V shed 1 base, J shed 4 bases, and the junction held 6 bases outside the gene matches. The CDR3 region is CASSQGTSGGLETQYF. The CDR3 DNA is TGCGCCAGCAGCCAAGGGACTAGCGGAGGTTTAGAGACCCAGTACTTC.

The V gene is TRBV30, the J gene TRBJ2-7, with 10 bases identical to TRBD2. This CDR3 has 15 amino acids. Looked up from germline, CDR1 is GTSNPN and CDR2 is SVGIG (reference sequence). With 1 base clipped from V and 7 bases from J, the junction kept 10 bases outside the gene matches. In DNA form, the CDR3 reads TGTGCCTGGAGTGAGGTAGCGGGAGGTCTAGGGGAGCAGTACTTC. This encodes CAWSEVAGGLGEQYF.